These T cell receptor beta chains were read from a single sample in a study of PD-1 blockade in mismatch repair-deficient tumors. Repertoires were generated with immunoSEQ multiplex PCR, while TCRdb's copy carries only in-frame clones and drops some. The table has 100,000 to 150,000 clones, roughly nine tenths seen once. The material was peripheral blood, obtained 44 weeks after starting pembrolizumab. The origin of the receptors is an adult with mismatch repair-deficient cancer. CDR3s include the opening cysteine and the closing phenylalanine or tryptophan. Each record gives: J gene, V gene, clone size, D gene, CDR3 protein, CDR3 DNA. The D gene is left open where the match is weak. Rows give clone size only sometimes, using once, few, many, or a class for an expanded clone.

J gene: TRBJ2-7
V gene: TRBV13
clone size: .
D gene: TRBD2
CDR3 protein: CASSLLEDSGSYEQYF
CDR3 DNA: TGTGCCAGCAGCTTACTGGAGGATAGCGGGAGTTACGAGCAGTACTTC

J gene: TRBJ2-7
V gene: TRBV28
clone size: .
D gene: .
CDR3 protein: CASGPAYEQYF
CDR3 DNA: TGTGCCAGCGGACCGGCCTACGAGCAGTACTTC

J gene: TRBJ1-1
V gene: TRBV5-1
clone size: .
D gene: .
CDR3 protein: CASSLTQYTEAFF
CDR3 DNA: TGCGCCAGCAGCTTGACCCAGTACACTGAAGCTTTCTTT

J gene: TRBJ2-2
V gene: TRBV30
clone size: .
D gene: .
CDR3 protein: CAWRGRGQVPGELFF
CDR3 DNA: TGTGCCTGGAGGGGCCGCGGGCAGGTCCCCGGGGAGCTGTTTTTT

J gene: TRBJ1-4
V gene: TRBV5-1
clone size: .
D gene: .
CDR3 protein: CASSLGGAPNEKLFF
CDR3 DNA: TGCGCCAGCAGCTTGGGCGGGGCCCCTAATGAAAAACTGTTTTTT

J gene: TRBJ2-7
V gene: TRBV5-4
clone size: .
D gene: .
CDR3 protein: CASSRGPGEQYF
CDR3 DNA: TGTGCCAGCAGCCGCGGTCCCGGCGAGCAGTACTTC

J gene: TRBJ2-1
V gene: TRBV9
clone size: .
D gene: TRBD2
CDR3 protein: CASSDPSSGSMDEQFF
CDR3 DNA: TGTGCCAGCAGCGACCCCTCTAGCGGGAGTATGGATGAGCAGTTCTTC

J gene: TRBJ1-5
V gene: TRBV30
clone size: .
D gene: TRBD1
CDR3 protein: CAWSVGTGGGQPQHF
CDR3 DNA: TGTGCCTGGAGTGTAGGGACAGGGGGCGGTCAGCCCCAGCATTTT

J gene: TRBJ2-7
V gene: TRBV6-6
clone size: .
D gene: .
CDR3 protein: CASSWAASYEQYF
CDR3 DNA: TGTGCCAGCAGTTGGGCGGCATCCTACGAGCAGTACTTC

J gene: TRBJ2-1
V gene: TRBV19
clone size: .
D gene: TRBD2
CDR3 protein: CASSIISGKDNEQFF
CDR3 DNA: TGTGCCAGTAGTATAATTAGCGGGAAAGACAATGAGCAGTTCTTC

J gene: TRBJ2-2
V gene: TRBV7-6
clone size: .
D gene: .
CDR3 protein: CASSRRELFF
CDR3 DNA: TGTGCCAGCAGCCGGCGGGAGCTGTTTTTT

J gene: TRBJ2-5
V gene: TRBV27
clone size: .
D gene: .
CDR3 protein: CASSLQGGVETQYF
CDR3 DNA: TGTGCCAGCAGCCTACAAGGGGGAGTTGAGACCCAGTACTTC

J gene: TRBJ2-3
V gene: TRBV20-1
clone size: once
D gene: TRBD2
CDR3 protein: CSAPSGDTQYF
CDR3 DNA: TGCAGTGCTCCTAGCGGAGATACGCAGTATTTT

J gene: TRBJ2-2
V gene: TRBV7-9
clone size: .
D gene: TRBD2
CDR3 protein: CASSPPPSGKGTGELFF
CDR3 DNA: TGTGCCAGCAGCCCCCCCCCTAGCGGGAAGGGCACCGGGGAGCTGTTTTTT

J gene: TRBJ2-7
V gene: TRBV10-2
clone size: .
D gene: .
CDR3 protein: CASSGQGFSYEQYF
CDR3 DNA: TGCGCCAGCAGTGGCCAGGGTTTTTCCTACGAGCAGTACTTC

J gene: TRBJ2-7
V gene: TRBV7-2
clone size: once
D gene: .
CDR3 protein: CASSFSFDNYYEQYF
CDR3 DNA: TGTGCCAGCAGCTTTTCCTTTGACAACTACTACGAGCAGTACTTC

J gene: TRBJ2-1
V gene: TRBV6-5
clone size: .
D gene: .
CDR3 protein: CASSYSGGGQQFF
CDR3 DNA: TGTGCCAGCAGTTACTCTGGCGGTGGCCAACAGTTCTTC

J gene: TRBJ1-3
V gene: TRBV11-2
clone size: .
D gene: TRBD1
CDR3 protein: CASSRRDRGFSGNTIYF
CDR3 DNA: TGTGCCAGCAGCCGCCGGGACAGGGGTTTTTCTGGAAACACCATATATTTT

J gene: TRBJ2-1
V gene: TRBV27
clone size: .
D gene: TRBD1
CDR3 protein: CASSLKGQPNNEQFF
CDR3 DNA: TGTGCCAGCAGTTTAAAGGGACAGCCCAACAATGAGCAGTTCTTC

J gene: TRBJ2-7
V gene: TRBV4-1
clone size: .
D gene: .
CDR3 protein: CASSPLLGGYEQYF
CDR3 DNA: TGCGCCAGCAGCCCGTTATTGGGCGGCTACGAGCAGTACTTC

J gene: TRBJ2-5
V gene: TRBV5-1
clone size: .
D gene: .
CDR3 protein: CASSWGEETQYF
CDR3 DNA: TGCGCCAGCAGCTGGGGGGAGGAGACCCAGTACTTC

J gene: TRBJ2-2
V gene: TRBV11-1
clone size: .
D gene: .
CDR3 protein: CASTHIDTGELFF
CDR3 DNA: TGTGCCAGCACCCACATAGACACCGGGGAGCTGTTTTTT

J gene: TRBJ2-1
V gene: TRBV28
clone size: .
D gene: TRBD2
CDR3 protein: CASSGTSGNNEQFF
CDR3 DNA: TGTGCCAGCTCCGGGACTAGCGGAAACAATGAGCAGTTCTTC

J gene: TRBJ2-2
V gene: TRBV6-4
clone size: .
D gene: TRBD2
CDR3 protein: CASSESGTDGELFF
CDR3 DNA: TGTGCCAGCAGTGAAAGCGGGACGGACGGGGAGCTGTTTTTT

J gene: TRBJ2-3
V gene: TRBV5-1
clone size: .
D gene: .
CDR3 protein: CASSLGRGYTDTQYF
CDR3 DNA: TGCGCCAGCAGCTTGGGTCGCGGATACACAGATACGCAGTATTTT

J gene: TRBJ2-7
V gene: TRBV4-3
clone size: .
D gene: .
CDR3 protein: CASSPSGGQTYEQYF
CDR3 DNA: TGCGCCAGCAGCCCGAGCGGGGGACAGACCTACGAGCAGTACTTC

J gene: TRBJ2-2
V gene: TRBV6-4
clone size: .
D gene: .
CDR3 protein: CASSDSSTGELFF
CDR3 DNA: TGTGCCAGCAGTGACTCTAGCACCGGGGAGCTGTTTTTT

J gene: TRBJ2-7
V gene: TRBV30
clone size: few
D gene: .
CDR3 protein: CAWTQEGGAYEQYF
CDR3 DNA: TGTGCCTGGACCCAAGAGGGGGGGGCCTACGAGCAGTACTTC

J gene: TRBJ2-1
V gene: TRBV6-1
clone size: .
D gene: TRBD2
CDR3 protein: CASRELAGAHNEQFF
CDR3 DNA: TGTGCCAGCAGAGAACTAGCGGGAGCCCACAATGAGCAGTTCTTC

J gene: TRBJ1-1
V gene: TRBV5-1
clone size: .
D gene: .
CDR3 protein: CASSLLEGSNTEAFF
CDR3 DNA: TGCGCCAGCAGCTTGTTGGAGGGTTCGAACACTGAAGCTTTCTTT

J gene: TRBJ2-7
V gene: TRBV19
clone size: .
D gene: .
CDR3 protein: CASISVKNEQYF
CDR3 DNA: TGTGCCAGTATCTCAGTTAAAAACGAGCAGTACTTC

J gene: TRBJ1-1
V gene: TRBV28
clone size: .
D gene: .
CDR3 protein: CASNHRGGNTEAFF
CDR3 DNA: TGTGCCAGCAACCATCGCGGGGGAAACACTGAAGCTTTCTTT

J gene: TRBJ2-7
V gene: TRBV27
clone size: .
D gene: TRBD1
CDR3 protein: CASSGTGVHEQYF
CDR3 DNA: TGTGCCAGCAGTGGGACAGGGGTGCACGAGCAGTACTTC

J gene: TRBJ2-7
V gene: TRBV29-1
clone size: .
D gene: TRBD2
CDR3 protein: CSARSGGTREQYF
CDR3 DNA: TGCAGCGCTCGCTCGGGAGGGACCCGCGAGCAGTACTTC

J gene: TRBJ2-3
V gene: TRBV6-4
clone size: .
D gene: .
CDR3 protein: CASSDWIPDTQYF
CDR3 DNA: TGTGCCAGCAGTGACTGGATCCCAGATACGCAGTATTTT

J gene: TRBJ1-2
V gene: TRBV27
clone size: .
D gene: TRBD1
CDR3 protein: CASSFLPGTGSSTRGYTF
CDR3 DNA: TGTGCCAGCAGTTTCTTGCCAGGGACAGGGTCATCTACCCGGGGCTACACCTTC

J gene: TRBJ1-1
V gene: TRBV5-4
clone size: .
D gene: .
CDR3 protein: CASSLWGEDTEAFF
CDR3 DNA: TGTGCCAGCAGCTTATGGGGGGAGGACACTGAAGCTTTCTTT

J gene: TRBJ2-1
V gene: TRBV10-3
clone size: .
D gene: .
CDR3 protein: CAISESSYNEQFF
CDR3 DNA: TGTGCCATCAGTGAAAGCTCCTACAATGAGCAGTTCTTC

J gene: TRBJ2-1
V gene: TRBV7-5
clone size: .
D gene: .
CDR3 protein: CVRSLETSQFF
CDR3 DNA: TGTGTCAGAAGCTTAGAGACTAGTCAGTTCTTC

J gene: TRBJ2-1
V gene: TRBV10-3
clone size: .
D gene: .
CDR3 protein: CAISARTREYNEQFF
CDR3 DNA: TGTGCCATCAGCGCCAGGACCAGAGAATACAATGAGCAGTTCTTC

J gene: TRBJ1-5
V gene: TRBV28
clone size: .
D gene: TRBD1
CDR3 protein: CASNADRENQPQHF
CDR3 DNA: TGTGCCAGCAACGCGGACAGGGAGAATCAGCCCCAGCATTTT

J gene: TRBJ2-7
V gene: TRBV11-3
clone size: .
D gene: .
CDR3 protein: CASSSGTFRSYEQYF
CDR3 DNA: TGTGCCAGCAGTTCAGGGACTTTTCGCTCCTACGAGCAGTACTTC

J gene: TRBJ1-1
V gene: TRBV9
clone size: .
D gene: .
CDR3 protein: CASSAGTLNTEAFF
CDR3 DNA: TGTGCCAGCAGCGCCGGGACGTTGAACACTGAAGCTTTCTTT

J gene: TRBJ2-7
V gene: TRBV5-5
clone size: few
D gene: TRBD2
CDR3 protein: CASSSRLAGPGEQYF
CDR3 DNA: TGTGCCAGCAGCTCAAGACTAGCGGGTCCTGGGGAGCAGTACTTC

J gene: TRBJ2-7
V gene: TRBV4-3
clone size: .
D gene: TRBD2
CDR3 protein: CASSPSGTFYEQYF
CDR3 DNA: TGCGCCAGCAGCCCTAGCGGGACGTTCTACGAGCAGTACTTC

J gene: TRBJ2-1
V gene: TRBV27
clone size: .
D gene: TRBD2
CDR3 protein: CASSLFLAGAEGEQFF
CDR3 DNA: TGTGCCAGCAGTTTATTCCTAGCGGGGGCCGAGGGTGAGCAGTTCTTC